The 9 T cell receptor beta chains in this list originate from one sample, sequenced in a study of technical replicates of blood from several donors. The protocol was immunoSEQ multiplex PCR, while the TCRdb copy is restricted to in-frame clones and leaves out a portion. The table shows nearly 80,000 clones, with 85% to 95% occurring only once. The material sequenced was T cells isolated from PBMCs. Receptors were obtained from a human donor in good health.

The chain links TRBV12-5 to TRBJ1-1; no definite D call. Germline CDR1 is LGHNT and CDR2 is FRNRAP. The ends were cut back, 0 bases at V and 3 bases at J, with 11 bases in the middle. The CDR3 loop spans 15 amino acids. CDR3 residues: CASGLVLNSHTEAFF. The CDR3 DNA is TGTGCTAGTGGTTTGGTACTGAACAGCCACACTGAAGCTTTCTTT.

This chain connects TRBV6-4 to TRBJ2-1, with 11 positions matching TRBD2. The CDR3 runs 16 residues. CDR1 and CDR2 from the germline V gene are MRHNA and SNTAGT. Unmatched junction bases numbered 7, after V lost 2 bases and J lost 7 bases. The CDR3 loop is CASSDRASGRKNEQFF. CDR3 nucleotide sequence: TGTGCCAGCAGTGACCGGGCTAGCGGGAGGAAAAATGAGCAGTTCTTC.

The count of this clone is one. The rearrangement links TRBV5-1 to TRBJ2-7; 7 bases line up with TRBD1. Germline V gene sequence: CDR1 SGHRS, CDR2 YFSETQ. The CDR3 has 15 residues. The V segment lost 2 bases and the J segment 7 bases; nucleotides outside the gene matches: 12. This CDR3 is CASSFSGQWLEEQYF. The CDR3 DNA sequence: TGCGCCAGCAGCTTCTCGGGACAGTGGTTAGAAGAGCAGTACTTC. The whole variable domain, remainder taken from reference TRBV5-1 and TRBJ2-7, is KAGVTQTPRYLIKTRGQQVTLSCSPISGHRSVSWYQQTPGQGLQFLFEYFSETQRNKGNFPGRFSGRQFSNSRSEMNVSTLELGDSALYLCASSFSGQWLEEQYFGPGTRLTVT.

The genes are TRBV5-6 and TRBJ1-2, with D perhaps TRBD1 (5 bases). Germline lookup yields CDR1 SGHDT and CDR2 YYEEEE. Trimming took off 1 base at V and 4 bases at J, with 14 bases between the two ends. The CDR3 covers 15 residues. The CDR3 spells CASSLWGGDSYGYTF. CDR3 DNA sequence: TGTGCCAGCAGCTTGTGGGGAGGGGACTCCTATGGCTACACCTTC.

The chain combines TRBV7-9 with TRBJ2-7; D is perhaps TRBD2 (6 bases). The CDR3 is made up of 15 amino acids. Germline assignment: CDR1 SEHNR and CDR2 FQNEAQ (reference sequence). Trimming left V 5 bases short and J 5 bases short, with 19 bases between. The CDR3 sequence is CASSPGGREYHEQYF. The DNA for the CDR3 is TGTGCCAGCAGCCCCGGGGGAAGGGAGTACCACGAGCAGTACTTC.

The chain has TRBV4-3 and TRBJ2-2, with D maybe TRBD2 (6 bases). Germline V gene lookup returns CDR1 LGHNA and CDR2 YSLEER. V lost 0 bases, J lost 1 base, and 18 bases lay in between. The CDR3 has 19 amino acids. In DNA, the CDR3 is TGCGCCAGCAGCCAAGATCGGATCCGGGGGACGCTGAACACCGGGGAGCTGTTTTTT. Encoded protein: CASSQDRIRGTLNTGELFF.

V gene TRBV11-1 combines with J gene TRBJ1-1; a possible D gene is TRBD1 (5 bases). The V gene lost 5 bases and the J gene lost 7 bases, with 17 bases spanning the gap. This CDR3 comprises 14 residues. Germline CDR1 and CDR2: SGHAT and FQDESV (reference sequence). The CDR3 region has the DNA TGTGCCAGCAGCCGACCCCAGGGCGGTGTTGAAGCTTTCTTT. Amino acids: CASSRPQGGVEAFF.

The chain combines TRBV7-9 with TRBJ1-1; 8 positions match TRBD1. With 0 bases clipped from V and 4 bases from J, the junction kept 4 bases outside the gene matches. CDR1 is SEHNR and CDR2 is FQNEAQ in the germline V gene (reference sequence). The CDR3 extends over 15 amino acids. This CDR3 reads CASSLAGQGGTEAFF. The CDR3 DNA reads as TGTGCCAGCAGCTTAGCCGGACAGGGAGGCACTGAAGCTTTCTTT.

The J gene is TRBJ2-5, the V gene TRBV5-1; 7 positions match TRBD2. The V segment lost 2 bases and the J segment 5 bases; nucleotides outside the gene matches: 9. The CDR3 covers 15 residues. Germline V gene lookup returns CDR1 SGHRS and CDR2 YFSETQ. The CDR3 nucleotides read TGCGCCAGCAGCTTCGGTTCGCGGGAGCGGGAGACCCAGTACTTC. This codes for CASSFGSRERETQYF.